What follows describes a single T cell receptor (beta chain). V gave up 4 bases and J gave up 4 bases, with 8 bases separating them. CDR1 is LNHDA, CDR2 SQIVND, per germline (reference sequence). This CDR3 has 13 amino acids. The assay was immunoSEQ multiplex PCR, and TCRdb's table has in-frame clones only and misses some. The data show some 270,000 clones, about 82% seen once. The entry originates in a study of blood T cell repertoires in COVID-19. The chain recombines TRBV19 with TRBJ1-5, with D tentatively TRBD1 (5 bases). The TCR was taken from a woman of 80 years or more with COVID-19, enrolled during active disease. Sequenced input: peripheral blood. The CDR3 bases are TGTGCCAGTAGTACGACAGTTAATCAGCCCCAGCATTTT. Its translation: CASSTTVNQPQHF.